The 28 T cell receptor beta chains below were found in one sample sequenced in a study of blood T cell repertoires in COVID-19. Method: immunoSEQ multiplex PCR; TCRdb's copy keeps in-frame clones and lacks some. Of roughly 200,000 clones detected, approximately 81% appear once; the ten largest clones hold over 15%. The source material was peripheral blood. Receptors originate from a person between 65 and 79 years old with COVID-19, enrolled during active disease.

This chain uses TRBV24-1 with TRBJ1-3; no firm D call. V was shortened by 9 bases and J by 3 bases, with 5 bases between the two germline ends. Germline loops: CDR1 KGHDR, CDR2 SFDVKD. CDR3 length: 11 amino acids. As DNA, the CDR3 is TGTGCCACCGATAGTGGAAACACCATATATTTT. Translating gives CATDSGNTIYF.

This chain uses TRBV12-3 or TRBV12-4 with TRBJ2-1, with D maybe TRBD1 (6 bases). The CDR3 length is 12 residues. V gave up 6 bases and J gave up 4 bases, with 7 bases separating them. CDR3 DNA: TGTGCCAGCAGGGACAGATACAATGAGCAGTTCTTC. Its protein is CASRDRYNEQFF.

The chain links TRBV5-6 to TRBJ2-7; D is possibly TRBD2 (5 bases). Looked up from germline, CDR1 is SGHDT and CDR2 is YYEEEE. With 1 base removed from V and 3 bases from J, the gap between germline ends came to 11 bases. This CDR3 region has 14 residues. Here the CDR3 reads CASSLNGVDYEQYF. The CDR3 DNA is TGTGCCAGCAGCTTGAACGGGGTTGACTACGAGCAGTACTTC.

V usage is TRBV6-4 and J usage is TRBJ2-2, with 8 bases that match TRBD1. The V segment lost 8 bases and the J segment 1 base; nucleotides outside the gene matches: 15. The V gene's germline CDR1 is MRHNA and CDR2 SNTAGT. The CDR3 extends over 18 amino acids. DNA for the CDR3: TGTGCCAGCGTCCTTGGTTCGGCGGGACAGGTGAACACCGGGGAGCTGTTTTTT. It yields the protein CASVLGSAGQVNTGELFF.

In its sample, this clone was seen once. V is TRBV30 and J is TRBJ1-1, with 7 nucleotides matching TRBD1. The germline gives CDR1 GTSNPN, CDR2 SVGIG (reference sequence). The CDR3 has 16 residues. V gave up 4 bases and J gave up 1 base; unmatched junction bases: 12. CDR3 DNA sequence: TGTGCCTGGAAAGATCCTAGGACAGGAAAGAACACTGAAGCTTTCTTT. This gives the protein CAWKDPRTGKNTEAFF.

There are a few counts of this clone. V gene TRBV14 combines with J gene TRBJ2-7; 12 bases fit TRBD2. The length of the CDR3 is 16 residues. CDR1 SGHDN and CDR2 FVKESK come from the germline V gene. Unmatched junction bases numbered 7, after V lost 4 bases and J lost 3 bases. The CDR3 DNA reads TGTGCCAGCAGCCCCTCGCGGGGACTAGCGGGCTACGAGCAGTACTTC. It translates to CASSPSRGLAGYEQYF.

The gene calls are TRBV3-1 (or the pseudogene TRBV3-2) and TRBJ2-5; 8 nucleotides align to TRBD2. Germline lookup yields CDR1 LGHDT and CDR2 YNNKEL (reference sequence). The ends lost 3 bases at V and 1 base at J; junction bases unmatched: 4. CDR3 length: 15 amino acids. The CDR3 DNA reads as TGTGCCAGCAGCCATTTAGCGGGGATCCAAGAGACCCAGTACTTC. Its translation is CASSHLAGIQETQYF.

This clone was seen once. V is TRBV6-5 and J is TRBJ1-4; D unclear. Germline values: CDR1 MNHEY, CDR2 SVGAGI. The V end lost 7 bases, the J end lost 5 bases, and 8 bases lay between the germline ends. The CDR3 is 12 residues long. CDR3 in DNA: TGTGCCAGCACCCCGGTAAATGAAAAACTGTTTTTT. It encodes CASTPVNEKLFF.

The chain combines TRBV10-3 with TRBJ2-7; maybe TRBD2 (6 bases). This CDR3 region has 13 residues. Trimming took 10 bases from V and 0 from J, leaving 13 bases between them. CDR1 and CDR2 (germline): ENHRY, SYGVKD. The CDR3 DNA reads TGTGCCACAATCCGGGACTTCTCCTACGAGCAGTACTTC. Protein product: CATIRDFSYEQYF.

The J gene is TRBJ1-5, the V gene TRBV30; 9 bases line up with TRBD1. Per the germline V gene, CDR1 is GTSNPN and CDR2 is SVGIG (reference sequence). Trimming took 3 bases from V and 3 from J; bases not matched to a gene: 12. This CDR3 contains 17 residues. DNA for the CDR3: TGTGCCTGGAGCGCTTTCACCGGGACAGGGTACAATCAGCCCCAGCATTTT. It encodes CAWSAFTGTGYNQPQHF.

V gene TRBV19 combines with J gene TRBJ1-3; tentatively, D is TRBD1 (5 bases). The CDR3 extends over 15 amino acids. The V gene's germline CDR1 is LNHDA and CDR2 SQIVND (reference sequence). Deletions cut 5 bases from V and 2 bases from J, with 13 bases between. The CDR3 spells CASSLRRGTGNTIYF. CDR3 bases: TGTGCCAGTAGTCTACGAAGGGGAACTGGAAACACCATATATTTT. The full variable domain, completed using reference TRBV19 and TRBJ1-3, is DGGITQSPKYLFRKEGQNVTLSCEQNLNHDAMYWYRQDPGQGLRLIYYSQIVNDFQKGDIAEGYSVSREKKESFPLTVTSAQKNPTAFYLCASSLRRGTGNTIYFGEGSWLTVV.

The chain has TRBV3-1 (or the pseudogene TRBV3-2) and TRBJ1-6; D call uncertain. CDR3 length: 14 residues. CDR1 is LGHDT, CDR2 YNNKEL, per germline (reference sequence). V was clipped by 4 bases and J by 6 bases, with 10 bases between them. The CDR3 reads CASSRRDRNSPLHF. The CDR3, as DNA: TGTGCCAGCAGCCGCCGGGATCGTAATTCACCCCTCCACTTT.

The gene calls are TRBV27 and TRBJ1-2; D call uncertain. CDR1 is MNHEY, CDR2 SMNVEV, per germline (reference sequence). Trimming took 6 bases from V and 6 from J, leaving 14 bases between them. The CDR3 loop spans 13 amino acids. CDR3 coding DNA: TGTGCCAGCAGCCTGGCGGGGAGCAATGGCTACACCTTC. This codes for CASSLAGSNGYTF.

The J gene is TRBJ2-1, the V gene TRBV4-1, with a possible D match to TRBD2 (6 bases). Germline CDR1 MGHRA, CDR2 YSYEKL. Trimming cost V 4 bases and J 8 bases, with 15 bases left between them. There are 14 residues in the CDR3. CDR3 region: CASSPEIGGDEQFF. CDR3 nucleotides: TGCGCCAGCAGCCCAGAGATTGGAGGGGATGAGCAGTTCTTC.

This chain links TRBV7-2 with TRBJ1-6, with a possible D match to TRBD1 (6 bases). Trimming took 5 bases from V and 7 from J, leaving 12 bases between them. This CDR3 region has 14 residues. Germline values: CDR1 SGHTA, CDR2 FQGNSA. CDR3 nucleotide sequence: TGTGCCAGCAGCCACGCAGGGGAGAATTCACCCCTCCACTTT. Translation gives CASSHAGENSPLHF.

The V gene is TRBV13, the J gene TRBJ1-6; TRBD1 is a possible D gene (6 bases). Trimming pared 0 bases from V and 7 bases from J, leaving 13 bases between. This CDR3 has 16 residues. CDR1 and CDR2 (germline): PRHDT, FYEKMQ (reference sequence). The CDR3, as DNA: TGTGCCAGCAGCTTAGGTGCGGGGGCCGGGAATTCACCCCTCCACTTT. It translates to CASSLGAGAGNSPLHF.

Only one count was recorded for this clone. J is TRBJ2-2 and V is TRBV6-1; maybe TRBD1 (5 bases). Germline V gene data show CDR1 as MNHNS and CDR2 as SASEGT. The CDR3 is 17 amino acids. Trimming removed 0 bases from V and 0 bases from J, with 11 bases in between. CDR3 bases: TGTGCCAGCAGTGAAGCGTACAGGACACCGAACACCGGGGAGCTGTTTTTT. Protein product: CASSEAYRTPNTGELFF.

This sequence joins TRBV27 and TRBJ1-6; 8 nucleotides match TRBD1. The J segment lost 6 bases and the V segment lost 6 bases, leaving 10 bases of the junction unmatched. CDR3 length equals 16 residues. Germline CDR1 and CDR2: MNHEY and SMNVEV (reference sequence). CDR3 region: CASRQRQGLPNSPLHF. The CDR3, as DNA: TGTGCCAGCAGACAAAGACAGGGGCTTCCTAATTCACCCCTCCACTTT.

The chain links TRBV18 to TRBJ1-2; D unresolved. This CDR3 has 13 amino acids. Germline CDR1 and CDR2: KGHSH and LQKENI. V was pared by 6 bases and J by 2 bases, with 10 bases between. The CDR3 region has the DNA TGTGCCAGCTCCGCCGACATAAACTATGGCTACACCTTC. As protein: CASSADINYGYTF.

The CDR3 sequence is CAIMGREPTGELFF. The CDR3 DNA follows: TGTGCCATCATGGGGCGGGAGCCAACCGGGGAGCTGTTTTTT. The chain has TRBV10-3 and TRBJ2-2; 7 bases line up with TRBD2. Germline CDR1 ENHRY, CDR2 SYGVKD. CDR3 length equals 14 residues. Trimming at V came to 7 bases and at J to 5 bases, leaving 7 bases not matched to a gene.

The gene calls are TRBV6-2 or TRBV6-3 and TRBJ2-1, with D perhaps matching TRBD1 (5 bases). Trimming took off 5 bases at V and 1 base at J, with 9 bases between the two ends. This CDR3 is built from 14 residues. The germline gives CDR1 MNHEY, CDR2 SVGEGT. The CDR3 spells CASSADRSYNEQFF. The DNA of the CDR3 is TGTGCCAGCAGTGCCGACAGATCCTACAATGAGCAGTTCTTC.

V is TRBV29-1 and J is TRBJ2-1; 7 bases align to TRBD1. CDR1 and CDR2 from the germline V gene are SQVTM and ANQGSEA. The CDR3 loop spans 16 amino acids. Trimming at V came to 3 bases and at J to 3 bases, leaving 11 bases not matched to a gene. The CDR3 here is CSVEDTGTARYNEQFF. Here the CDR3 DNA reads TGCAGCGTTGAGGACACCGGGACAGCCCGCTACAATGAGCAGTTCTTC.

The V call is TRBV28, the J call TRBJ1-5; D remains unclear. This CDR3 has 12 amino acids. Germline CDR1 is MDHEN and CDR2 is SYDVKM. Trimming removed 11 bases from V and 1 base from J, with 9 bases in between. CDR3 in amino acids: CAARTSNQPQHF. The CDR3 DNA is TGTGCCGCCAGAACAAGCAATCAGCCCCAGCATTTT.

This clone occurred once. The chain carries TRBV7-2 and TRBJ2-5; D ambiguous. This CDR3 has 12 amino acids. V was trimmed by 2 bases and J by 5 bases, leaving 6 bases between them. Germline V gene data show CDR1 as SGHTA and CDR2 as FQGNSA. The CDR3 sequence is CASSLPGETQYF. DNA of the CDR3: TGTGCCAGCAGCTTACCCGGGGAGACCCAGTACTTC.

The chain couples TRBV7-3 to TRBJ2-1, with D tentatively TRBD1 (6 bases). V lost 5 bases to trimming and J lost 6 bases, with 17 bases between them. Germline values: CDR1 SGHTA, CDR2 FQGTGA. The CDR3 is made up of 15 amino acids. In nucleotides, the CDR3 is TGTGCCAGCAGCCCAGGGGCGTCGATTCTCAATGAGCAGTTCTTC. This sequence encodes CASSPGASILNEQFF.

This clone has just a few counts. The V call is TRBV21-1, the J call TRBJ1-1; TRBD1 reflects the table's D call only, with no check against the DNA. TRBV21-1 is listed as a pseudogene. CDR3 length: 13 residues. The CDR3 DNA reads TGTGCCAGCAGACAGGGGGTGAACACTGAAGCTTTCTTT. It translates to CASRQGVNTEAFF.

V and J are TRBV28 and TRBJ2-7; D gene uncertain. Germline CDR1 is MDHEN and CDR2 is SYDVKM. Trimming took off 6 bases at V and 7 bases at J, with 22 bases between the two ends. The CDR3 has 15 amino acids. The CDR3 DNA sequence: TGTGCCAGCAGCCCAACCCTGGCCATGGTCGGGGAGCAGTACTTC. The encoded protein is CASSPTLAMVGEQYF.

The chain has TRBV18 and TRBJ2-7, with 8 bases that match TRBD2. After removal of 6 bases from V and 6 bases from J, the junction contained 13 bases not matched to a gene. Per germline, CDR1 KGHSH and CDR2 LQKENI. The CDR3 sequence is 15 residues long. The CDR3 nucleotides read TGTGCCAGCTCGCCCGGGAGGGTAGGGGTAGTCGAGCAGTACTTC. Translation: CASSPGRVGVVEQYF.